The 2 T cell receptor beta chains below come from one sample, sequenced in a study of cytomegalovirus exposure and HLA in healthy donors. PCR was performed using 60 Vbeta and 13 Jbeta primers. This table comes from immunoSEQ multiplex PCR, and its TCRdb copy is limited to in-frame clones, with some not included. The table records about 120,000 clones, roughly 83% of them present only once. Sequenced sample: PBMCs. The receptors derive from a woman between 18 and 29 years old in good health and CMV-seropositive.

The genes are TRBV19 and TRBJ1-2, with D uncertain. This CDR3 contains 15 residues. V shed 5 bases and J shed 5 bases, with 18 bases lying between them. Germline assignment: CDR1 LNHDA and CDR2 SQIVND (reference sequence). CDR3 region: CASSYSTPPRYGYTF. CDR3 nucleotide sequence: TGTGCCAGTAGTTACTCGACTCCCCCTAGGTATGGCTACACCTTC. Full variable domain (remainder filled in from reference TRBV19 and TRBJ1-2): DGGITQSPKYLFRKEGQNVTLSCEQNLNHDAMYWYRQDPGQGLRLIYYSQIVNDFQKGDIAEGYSVSREKKESFPLTVTSAQKNPTAFYLCASSYSTPPRYGYTFGSGTRLTVV.

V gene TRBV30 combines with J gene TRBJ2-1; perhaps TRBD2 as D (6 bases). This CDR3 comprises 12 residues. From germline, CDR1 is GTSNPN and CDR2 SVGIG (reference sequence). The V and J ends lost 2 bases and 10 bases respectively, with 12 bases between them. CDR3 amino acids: CAWSPRAGEQFF. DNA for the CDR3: TGTGCCTGGAGTCCGCGGGCGGGAGAGCAGTTCTTC.